The sequence of this TCR beta chain was determined in a study of spatial heterogeneity in lung cancer. Study at large: Fewer alpha-chain than beta-chain sequences were consistently detected. Study conclusions and caveats: There were more appearances of ubiquitous expanded tumor TCRs in blood at resection than at follow-up.

A distinct unique molecular identifier was carried by each TCR cDNA molecule. TCRdb analysed the 5' RACE reads with MiXCR anew, one entry per CDR3 protein. The data show 20,000 to 25,000 distinct CDR3 sequences, under 5.5% seen once. This clonotype was recorded many times. Its antigen is currently unknown. This CDR3 is built from 15 residues. V gave up 5 bases and J gave up 4 bases; unmatched junction bases: 5. Germline loops: CDR1 SGHVS, CDR2 FNYEAQ. The time point denotes: sample taken at primary tumor resection. Whole RNA came from tumor, nontumor lung or frozen PBMC and was sequenced without being sorted.

The genes are TRBV7-6 and TRBJ2-2, with TRBD1 identical over 9 bases. This sample comprised PBMCs, obtained at surgery. The source of this sequence is a male donor with early-stage non-small cell lung cancer. This CDR3 reads CASSGGQGVTGELFF. The CDR3 DNA follows: TGTGCCAGCAGCGGGGGACAGGGTGTCACCGGGGAGCTGTTTTTT.